Listed below are T cell receptor beta chains from one sample, sequenced in a study of blood T cell repertoires in COVID-19. Here immunoSEQ multiplex PCR was the method, and the copy in TCRdb shows in-frame clones only, minus some. The table has 250,000 to 350,000 clones, about 85% seen once. The sample comprised peripheral blood. Source of these receptors: a human donor with COVID-19, enrolled during active disease. The donor label of this sample is uncertain. Each CDR3 is given with its conserved first and last residue. D genes are given only for firm matches. Only some rows state a clone size, as once, few, many or a class for expanded clones.

j_call v_call d_call clone_size cdr3_nt cdr3_aa
TRBJ1-6 TRBV5-5 - few TGTGCCAGCAGCTTGGCCGTCGACAGACTTTCACCCCTCCACTTT CASSLAVDRLSPLHF
TRBJ1-2 TRBV28 - - TGTGCCAGCAGACCTGCAGGGTACGGCTACACCTTC CASRPAGYGYTF
TRBJ1-1 TRBV19 TRBD1 - TGTGCCAGTAGTCTACAGGGGCTGAACACTGAAGCTTTCTTT CASSLQGLNTEAFF
TRBJ1-1 TRBV7-3 - - TGTGCCAGCAGCCTAACAAGAGGCACTGAAGCTTTCTTT CASSLTRGTEAFF
TRBJ1-1 TRBV3-1/TRBV3-2 - - TGTGCCAGCAGCCGAGCCTTGACAGTGGTGCCCGGAGCTTTCTTT CASSRALTVVPGAFF
TRBJ2-1 TRBV10-3 TRBD2 - TGTGCCATCAGTGAGTCGGGTAGCGGGGGCTACAATGAGCAGTTCTTC CAISESGSGGYNEQFF
TRBJ2-7 TRBV27 TRBD2 few TGTGCCAGCAGTTTGCGGGGGGGACTCTACGAGCAGTACTTC CASSLRGGLYEQYF
TRBJ1-3 TRBV19 - once TGTGCCAGCACACCTACTAGCTCTGGAAACACCATATATTTT CASTPTSSGNTIYF
TRBJ2-2 TRBV2 - - TGTGCCAGCAAAGGAGGGTGGGGATCCACCGGGGAGCTGTTTTTT CASKGGWGSTGELFF
TRBJ2-2 TRBV9 TRBD2 - TGTGCCAGCAGCGTAGGGGCTAGCGGGAGGGAAGCCGGGGAGCTGTTTTTT CASSVGASGREAGELFF
TRBJ1-2 TRBV30 TRBD1 - TGTGCCTGGAGTTCCACAGGGGTGGACTATGGCTACACCTTC CAWSSTGVDYGYTF
TRBJ1-1 TRBV2 - - TGTGCCAGCAGTCCAAGGACAAACACTGAAGCTTTCTTT CASSPRTNTEAFF
TRBJ1-1 TRBV19 TRBD1 - TGTGCCAGTAGTCCACGCACAGGGGGCGCCGGGGTCAACACTGAAGCTTTCTTT CASSPRTGGAGVNTEAFF
TRBJ1-4 TRBV30 TRBD1 - TGTGCCTGGAGTGCCGGGACAGGGAATGAAAAACTGTTTTTT CAWSAGTGNEKLFF
TRBJ1-2 TRBV6-5 - - TGTGCCAGCAGGGGCCTCTATGGCTACACCTTC CASRGLYGYTF
TRBJ2-7 TRBV18 - - TGTGCCAGCTCACCACTCGACAGCTACGAGCAGTACTTC CASSPLDSYEQYF
TRBJ2-7 TRBV7-9 - - TGTGCCAGCACCCGACAGTCCGCACGCGAGCAGTACTTC CASTRQSAREQYF
TRBJ1-6 TRBV28 - - TGTGCCAGCAGTTTTAGGGAGCTCGATTCACCCCTCCACTTT CASSFRELDSPLHF
TRBJ2-7 TRBV7-2 TRBD1 - TGTGCCAGCAGTTACAGGGGCGGCTCCTACGAGCAGTACTTC CASSYRGGSYEQYF
TRBJ1-6 TRBV19 - - TGTGCCAGTTCGAGTCGCGGCAACTCCTATAATTCACCCCTCCACTTT CASSSRGNSYNSPLHF
TRBJ2-7 TRBV9 - - TGTGCCAGCAGCGTAGATCCCAGCTACGAGCAGTACTTC CASSVDPSYEQYF
TRBJ2-1 TRBV5-1 - - TGCGCCAGCAGCTTGAACAGGGAAGAGAATGAGCAGTTCTTC CASSLNREENEQFF
TRBJ2-5 TRBV28 - - TGTGCCAGCAGTTTACCGTCGCAAGAGACCCAGTACTTC CASSLPSQETQYF
TRBJ2-7 TRBV15 TRBD1 - TGTGCCACCAGCAGAGGGGGAAACAGGGGCCACGAGCAGTACTTC CATSRGGNRGHEQYF
TRBJ1-4 TRBV29-1 TRBD1 - TGCAGCGGGGGACAGGGAGAGGGAAAACTGTTTTTT CSGGQGEGKLFF
TRBJ1-1 TRBV19 - - TGTGCCAGTAGTATATCGGGGGTTGTGACTGAAGCTTTCTTT CASSISGVVTEAFF
TRBJ2-1 TRBV19 TRBD2 - TGTGCCAGTAGTATACCCGCGGGGACTAGCGGGGGCTCCTACAATGAGCAGTTCTTC CASSIPAGTSGGSYNEQFF
TRBJ1-2 TRBV27 - - TGTGCCAGCAGCTATACCACAGGGATACGATCAGGCTACACCTTC CASSYTTGIRSGYTF
TRBJ2-7 TRBV28 TRBD2 - TGTGCCAGCAGTTTAGGGGGGGGAGGGACTTCATACTACGAGCAGTACTTC CASSLGGGGTSYYEQYF
TRBJ1-2 TRBV15 - - TGTGCCACCAGCAGAGACAGGGCGGAGTCCTATGGCTACACCTTC CATSRDRAESYGYTF
TRBJ2-3 TRBV30 - - TGTGCCTGGAGCGCGAGCACAGATACGCAGTATTTT CAWSASTDTQYF